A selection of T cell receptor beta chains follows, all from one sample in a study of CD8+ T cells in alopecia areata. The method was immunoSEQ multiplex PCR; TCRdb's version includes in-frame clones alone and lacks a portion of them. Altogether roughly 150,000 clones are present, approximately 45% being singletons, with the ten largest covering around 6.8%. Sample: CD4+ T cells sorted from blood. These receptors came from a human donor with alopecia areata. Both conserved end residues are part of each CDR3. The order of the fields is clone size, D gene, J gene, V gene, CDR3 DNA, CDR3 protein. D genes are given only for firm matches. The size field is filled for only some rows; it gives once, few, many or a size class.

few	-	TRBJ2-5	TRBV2	TGTGCCAGCAGTGAAGTTGTAGGGGGTTTCGGGACCCAGTACTTC	CASSEVVGGFGTQYF
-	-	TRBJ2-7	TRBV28	TGTGCCAGCAGTTTATGGGGGAGAAACGAGCAGTACTTC	CASSLWGRNEQYF
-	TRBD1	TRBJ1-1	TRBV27	TGTGCCAGCAGTTACATTGACAGGGCAAAGGCTGAAGCTTTCTTT	CASSYIDRAKAEAFF
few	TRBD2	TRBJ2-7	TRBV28	TGTGCCAGCAGTTTTGAAGGGCCTAGCGGGAGCGGCGAGCAGTACTTC	CASSFEGPSGSGEQYF
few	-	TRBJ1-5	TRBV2	TGTGCCAGCAGCTTTGGGAGCAATCAGCCCCAGCATTTT	CASSFGSNQPQHF
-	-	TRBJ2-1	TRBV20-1	TGCAGTGCTGTCCCCCATGAGCAGTTCTTC	CSAVPHEQFF
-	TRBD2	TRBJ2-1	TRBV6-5	TGTGCCAGCAGTTACTCGATCCACAGCGGGGCCTATGAGCAGTTCTTC	CASSYSIHSGAYEQFF
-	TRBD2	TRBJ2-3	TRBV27	TGTGCCATCGGGACTAGCGGGAGACCAGATACGCAGTATTTT	CAIGTSGRPDTQYF
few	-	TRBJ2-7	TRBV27	TGTGCCAGCAGTTTATCGATAGTGCGGTTTTACGAGCAGTACTTC	CASSLSIVRFYEQYF
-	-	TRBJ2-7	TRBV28	TGTGCCAGCCTTCAGGCAGACGGAAGCTACGAGCAGTACTTC	CASLQADGSYEQYF
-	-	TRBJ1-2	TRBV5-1	TGCGCCAGCAGCGTTACAACAGTGGATGGCTACACCTTC	CASSVTTVDGYTF
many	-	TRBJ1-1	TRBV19	TGTGCCAGTAGTATCCGGGCTCCCACTGAAGCTTTCTTT	CASSIRAPTEAFF
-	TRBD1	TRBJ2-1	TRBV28	TGTGCCAGCCGGGACAGGGGATCCAATGAGCAGTTCTTC	CASRDRGSNEQFF
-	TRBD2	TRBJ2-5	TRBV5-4	TGTGCCAGCAGCGTTGGGTTAGCGGGAGCTACTGTTGGAGAGACCCAGTACTTC	CASSVGLAGATVGETQYF
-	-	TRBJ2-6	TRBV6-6	TGTGCCAGCAGCAAGGGTCCATCTGGGGCCAACGTCCTGACTTTC	CASSKGPSGANVLTF
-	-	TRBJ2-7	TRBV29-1	TGCAGCGCCGAAGGCGGGCCAAACACCTACGAGCAGTACTTC	CSAEGGPNTYEQYF
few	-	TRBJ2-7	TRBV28	TGTGCCAGCAGTTCTCCTGGGACGATTACCTACGAGCAGTACTTC	CASSSPGTITYEQYF
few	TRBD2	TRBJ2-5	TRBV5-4	TGTGCCAGCAAAGAAGCGGGAAAGGTGCGGGAGACCCAGTACTTC	CASKEAGKVRETQYF
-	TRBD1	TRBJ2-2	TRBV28	TGTGCCAGCAGTCCAGGGGGATCAGTCGGGGAGCTGTTTTTT	CASSPGGSVGELFF
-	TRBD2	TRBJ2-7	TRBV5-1	TGCGCCAGCAGCTTTCGGACTAGCGGAACCTACGAGCAGTACTTC	CASSFRTSGTYEQYF
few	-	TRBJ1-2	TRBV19	TGTGCCAGTAGTACGGACAGAGGCTACACCTTC	CASSTDRGYTF
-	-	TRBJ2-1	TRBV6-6	TGTGCCACTATAAAGCGAGATGCATCCTACAATGAGCAGTTCTTC	CATIKRDASYNEQFF
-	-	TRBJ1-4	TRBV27	TGTGCCAGCAGTGTCAGGGTTTGGGAAAAACTGTTTTTT	CASSVRVWEKLFF
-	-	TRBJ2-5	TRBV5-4	TGTGCCAGCAGCTTGGATCAGGGACGACAAGAGACCCAGTACTTC	CASSLDQGRQETQYF
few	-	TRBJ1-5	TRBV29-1	TGCAGCGTTGACTTTCGAGAGGTCAGGGTAGAGGTAAATCATCAGCCCCAGCATTTT	CSVDFREVRVEVNHQPQHF
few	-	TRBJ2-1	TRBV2	TGTGCCAGCAACGAGGATTACTACAATGAGCAGTTCTTC	CASNEDYYNEQFF
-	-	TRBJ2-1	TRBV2	TGTGCCAGCAGTGAAGTAGGTGAGCAGTTCTTC	CASSEVGEQFF
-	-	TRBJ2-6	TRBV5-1	TGCGCCAGCAGCCTAACCGGTGACGTCCTGACTTTC	CASSLTGDVLTF
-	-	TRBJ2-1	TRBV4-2	TGTGCCAGCAGCCAAGACAGGGGGGATGAGCAGTTCTTC	CASSQDRGDEQFF
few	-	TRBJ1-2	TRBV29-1	TGCAGCGTTCGTTCGGGACAAAAGAACTATGGCTACACCTTC	CSVRSGQKNYGYTF
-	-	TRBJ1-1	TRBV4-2	TGTGCCAGCAGCCAAGTTCTTCAGAAGAACACTGAAGCTTTCTTT	CASSQVLQKNTEAFF
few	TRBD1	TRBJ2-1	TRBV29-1	TGCAGCGTGAGGGGGCTAGGGGAGCAGTTCTTC	CSVRGLGEQFF
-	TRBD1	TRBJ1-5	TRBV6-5	TGTGCCAGCGGGACAGCTTCTAGCAATCAGCCCCAGCATTTT	CASGTASSNQPQHF
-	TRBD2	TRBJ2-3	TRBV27	TGTGCCAGCAGTCCCCAGCGGGAGGGGGTAGATACGCAGTATTTT	CASSPQREGVDTQYF
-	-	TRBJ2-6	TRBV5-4	TGTGCCAGCAGCTCGCTGGGCTCTGGGGCCAACGTCCTGACTTTC	CASSSLGSGANVLTF
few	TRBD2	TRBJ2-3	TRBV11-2	TGTGCCAGCAGCGCCTATTTTGCTAGCGGGAGCGGAGATACGCAGTATTTT	CASSAYFASGSGDTQYF
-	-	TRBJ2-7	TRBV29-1	TGCAGCGTTGTCGGGTCCTCCTACGAGCAGTACTTC	CSVVGSSYEQYF
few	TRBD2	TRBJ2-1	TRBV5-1	TGCGCCAGCAGCTTGGGCCATAAACTAGCGGGAAGGTCCTACAATGAGCAGTTCTTC	CASSLGHKLAGRSYNEQFF
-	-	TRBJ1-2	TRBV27	TGTGCCAGCAGTTTGGGAAGGGACTATGGCTACACCTTC	CASSLGRDYGYTF
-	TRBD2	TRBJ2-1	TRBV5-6	TGTGCCAGCAGACAGCGGGGGAGCTCCTACAATGAGCAGTTCTTC	CASRQRGSSYNEQFF
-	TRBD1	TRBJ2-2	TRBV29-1	TGCAGCGTTGAAGATCGGGACAGGCCTAACACCGGGGAGCTGTTTTTT	CSVEDRDRPNTGELFF
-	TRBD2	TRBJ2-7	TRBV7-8	TGTGCCAGCAGCCTCGGACTAGCGGATGAGCAGTACTTC	CASSLGLADEQYF
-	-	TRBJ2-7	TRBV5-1	TGCGCCAGCAGCTTGGTTTCCTACGAGCAGTACTTC	CASSLVSYEQYF